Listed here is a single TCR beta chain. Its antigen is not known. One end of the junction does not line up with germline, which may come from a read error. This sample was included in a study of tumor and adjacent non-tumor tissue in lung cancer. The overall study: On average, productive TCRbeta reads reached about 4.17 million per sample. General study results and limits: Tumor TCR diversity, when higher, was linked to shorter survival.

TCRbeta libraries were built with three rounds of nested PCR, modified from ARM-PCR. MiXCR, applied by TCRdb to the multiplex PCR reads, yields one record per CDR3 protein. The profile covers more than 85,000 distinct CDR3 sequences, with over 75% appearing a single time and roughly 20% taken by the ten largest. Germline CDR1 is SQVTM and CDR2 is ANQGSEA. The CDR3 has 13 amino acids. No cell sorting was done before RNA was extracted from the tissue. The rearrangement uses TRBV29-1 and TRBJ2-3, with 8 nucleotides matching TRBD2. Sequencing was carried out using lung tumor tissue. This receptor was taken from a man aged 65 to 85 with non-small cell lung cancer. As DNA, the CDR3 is TGCAGCGTTGAGGCGGGGGGAAATGATAAGCAGTATTTT. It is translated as CSVEAGGNDKQYF.